This T cell receptor (beta chain) was documented in a study of Graves' ophthalmopathy and Graves' hyperthyroidism. Study-wide background: In this cohort's terms, stable hyperthyroidism meant no ophthalmopathy by 18 months of follow-up.

CDR1 and CDR2 from the germline V gene are SEHNR and FQNEAQ (reference sequence). The CDR3 extends over 18 amino acids. Trimming took off 5 bases at V and 2 bases at J, with 24 bases between the two ends. Amplified material comprised TCR beta CDR3 regions derived from RNA transcripts. A first-round RT-PCR used HTBI primers, followed by a second-round multiplex PCR. Each CDR3 protein is one row after TCRdb ran MiXCR on the multiplex PCR reads. The table records over a million distinct CDR3 sequences, 35% to 40% of them present only once. This clonotype was seen only a few times. The receptor was derived from an adult man with Graves' hyperthyroidism. This sequence joins TRBV7-9 and TRBJ1-2; D remains ambiguous. The sample consisted of peripheral blood or thyroid tissue (not recorded which). As DNA, the CDR3 is TGTGCCAGCAGCCAATTGGTTGGGAGGAGTGGGGTAAACTATGGCTACACCTTC. As protein: CASSQLVGRSGVNYGYTF.